This is a list of T cell receptor beta chains from one sample in a study of early T cells in non-severe SARS-CoV-2 infection. TCRdb processed the 5' RACE reads anew with MiXCR; each CDR3 protein has one entry. The sample has around 83,000 distinct CDR3 sequences, around 12% seen once; the top ten hold around 4.8%. The material was whole blood, obtained at baseline. These receptors were taken from an adult who was a healthcare worker with PCR-confirmed SARS-CoV-2 infection or an uninfected control (not recorded which). CDR3s include the opening cysteine and the closing phenylalanine or tryptophan. Each record gives: CDR3 protein, CDR3 DNA, D gene, clone size, J gene, V gene. D genes are given only for firm matches. The size field is filled for only some rows; it gives once, few, many or a size class.

CDR3: CASSLGTGETKNIQYF
DNA: TGTGCCAGCAGCTTGGGGACAGGGGAGACCAAAAACATTCAGTACTTC
D: TRBD1
size: few
J: TRBJ2-4
V: TRBV5-4

CDR3: CASSPPDRGREGYTF
DNA: TGTGCCAGCTCACCCCCGGACAGGGGGCGGGAAGGCTACACCTTC
D: TRBD1
size: .
J: TRBJ1-2
V: TRBV18

CDR3: CASSNPTISSTDTQYF
DNA: TGTGCCAGCAGCAACCCGACAATCTCTAGCACAGATACGCAGTATTTT
D: .
size: many
J: TRBJ2-3
V: TRBV7-9

CDR3: CASSLSEVTRDNEQFF
DNA: TGTGCCAGCAGTCTCTCCGAGGTCACCCGGGACAATGAGCAGTTCTTC
D: .
size: .
J: TRBJ2-1
V: TRBV12-3/TRBV12-4

CDR3: CATSDPGFGANVLTF
DNA: TGTGCCACCAGTGACCCTGGTTTTGGGGCCAACGTCCTGACTTTC
D: .
size: few
J: TRBJ2-6
V: TRBV24-1

CDR3: CASSGTGGDTGELFF
DNA: TGTGCCAGCAGCGGGACAGGGGGTGATACAGGGGAGCTGTTTTTT
D: TRBD1
size: many
J: TRBJ2-2
V: TRBV7-6

CDR3: CASSQMGGGANVLTF
DNA: TGCGCCAGCAGCCAGATGGGAGGAGGGGCCAACGTCCTGACTTTC
D: .
size: .
J: TRBJ2-6
V: TRBV4-1

CDR3: CASSPRAEDGYTF
DNA: TGTGCCAGCAGCCCCCGGGCCGAGGATGGCTACACCTTC
D: .
size: few
J: TRBJ1-2
V: TRBV12-3/TRBV12-4

CDR3: CASSFRTTLPYNEQFF
DNA: TGTGCCAGCAGCTTCAGGACTACCCTACCTTACAATGAGCAGTTCTTC
D: .
size: .
J: TRBJ2-1
V: TRBV7-9

CDR3: CASSLTRGWPDTQYF
DNA: TGTGCCAGCAGTTTAACGCGGGGCTGGCCAGATACGCAGTATTTT
D: .
size: .
J: TRBJ2-3
V: TRBV6-5

CDR3: CAWSPRPGDYEQYF
DNA: TGTGCCTGGAGCCCCCGGCCAGGGGACTACGAGCAGTACTTC
D: .
size: .
J: TRBJ2-7
V: TRBV30

CDR3: CASSPDGQGTSYEQYF
DNA: TGTGCCAGCTCACCTGACGGACAGGGGACATCCTACGAGCAGTACTTC
D: TRBD1
size: few
J: TRBJ2-7
V: TRBV18

CDR3: CASSFVEVNTEAFF
DNA: TGTGCCAGCAGCTTTGTCGAGGTGAACACTGAAGCTTTCTTT
D: .
size: .
J: TRBJ1-1
V: TRBV5-6

CDR3: CASSIDGLAVTNEQFF
DNA: TGTGCCAGTAGTATAGATGGACTAGCGGTAACCAATGAGCAGTTCTTC
D: TRBD2
size: few
J: TRBJ2-1
V: TRBV19

CDR3: CSATGGLSPLHF
DNA: TGCAGTGCCACCGGGGGACTCTCACCCCTCCACTTT
D: .
size: .
J: TRBJ1-6
V: TRBV20-1

CDR3: CASSFRRGRMNYEQYF
DNA: TGTGCCAGCAGTTTCCGCAGGGGGCGAATGAACTACGAGCAGTACTTC
D: TRBD1
size: few
J: TRBJ2-7
V: TRBV28

CDR3: CAISDGDRVSHF
DNA: TGTGCCATCAGTGATGGGGACAGGGTTTCCCACTTT
D: TRBD1
size: .
J: TRBJ1-6
V: TRBV10-3

CDR3: CATSDLQASGAFF
DNA: TGTGCCACCAGTGATTTGCAAGCCTCGGGGGCTTTCTTT
D: .
size: few
J: TRBJ1-1
V: TRBV24-1

CDR3: CASNMPGVETQYF
DNA: TGTGCCAGCAACATGCCGGGGGTAGAGACCCAGTACTTC
D: .
size: few
J: TRBJ2-5
V: TRBV5-4

CDR3: CASTHGTFGYTF
DNA: TGTGCCAGTACCCACGGGACATTCGGCTACACCTTC
D: .
size: .
J: TRBJ1-2
V: TRBV19

CDR3: CASSLSSASYGYTF
DNA: TGTGCCAGCTCACTAAGCTCAGCGTCCTATGGCTACACCTTC
D: .
size: few
J: TRBJ1-2
V: TRBV18

CDR3: CSVHESGNTIYF
DNA: TGCAGCGTTCACGAGTCAGGAAACACCATATATTTT
D: .
size: many
J: TRBJ1-3
V: TRBV29-1

CDR3: CASSYSIGQGYEQYF
DNA: TGTGCCAGCAGTTACTCGATAGGACAGGGCTACGAGCAGTACTTC
D: TRBD1
size: .
J: TRBJ2-7
V: TRBV6-5

CDR3: CVSVWIGYTF
DNA: TGTGTCAGCGTTTGGATAGGCTACACCTTC
D: .
size: .
J: TRBJ1-2
V: TRBV6-5

CDR3: CASSQSRQDSYEQYF
DNA: TGCGCCAGCAGCCAATCAAGACAGGATTCCTACGAGCAGTACTTC
D: .
size: many
J: TRBJ2-7
V: TRBV4-1

CDR3: CASSSGGAYEQYF
DNA: TGTGCCAGCAGCTCCGGGGGGGCCTACGAGCAGTACTTC
D: TRBD2
size: few
J: TRBJ2-7
V: TRBV5-4

CDR3: CSVAGTENQPQHF
DNA: TGCAGCGTTGCCGGGACAGAAAATCAGCCCCAGCATTTT
D: TRBD1
size: few
J: TRBJ1-5
V: TRBV29-1

CDR3: CASSHRRNPLTDTQYF
DNA: TGTGCCAGCAGCCATCGACGGAATCCTCTTACAGATACGCAGTATTTT
D: .
size: many
J: TRBJ2-3
V: TRBV7-2

CDR3: CASSLIGSYEQYF
DNA: TGCGCCAGCAGCTTGATAGGTAGTTACGAGCAGTACTTC
D: .
size: .
J: TRBJ2-7
V: TRBV5-1

CDR3: CASSPLTASGANVLTF
DNA: TGTGCCAGTAGCCCACTAACAGCCTCTGGGGCCAACGTCCTGACTTTC
D: .
size: few
J: TRBJ2-6
V: TRBV19

CDR3: CSATRAGSEQYF
DNA: TGCAGTGCTACAAGGGCAGGGAGCGAGCAGTACTTC
D: .
size: many
J: TRBJ2-7
V: TRBV20-1

CDR3: CASSRGQLYTDTQYF
DNA: TGTGCCAGCAGCCGAGGACAGCTATACACAGATACGCAGTATTTT
D: .
size: .
J: TRBJ2-3
V: TRBV6-6

CDR3: CASSPIRGAGTGELFF
DNA: TGTGCCAGCAGTCCTATACGGGGAGCCGGCACCGGGGAGCTGTTTTTT
D: .
size: few
J: TRBJ2-2
V: TRBV12-3/TRBV12-4

CDR3: CASSYNPTSRTDTQYF
DNA: TGTGCCAGCAGTTACAACCCGACTAGCCGCACAGATACGCAGTATTTT
D: TRBD2
size: .
J: TRBJ2-3
V: TRBV6-5

CDR3: CASSLDLVRQVDSPLHF
DNA: TGTGCCAGCAGCTTGGACTTGGTTCGACAGGTAGATTCACCCCTCCACTTT
D: .
size: .
J: TRBJ1-6
V: TRBV5-5

CDR3: CASSQSWTSGIADTQYF
DNA: TGTGCCAGCAGTCAAAGCTGGACTAGCGGGATAGCAGATACGCAGTATTTT
D: TRBD2
size: many
J: TRBJ2-3
V: TRBV7-3

CDR3: CSVGGDRAIVAFF
DNA: TGCAGCGTTGGGGGGGACAGGGCCATAGTAGCTTTCTTT
D: TRBD1
size: .
J: TRBJ1-1
V: TRBV29-1

CDR3: CAWTEYSGANVLTF
DNA: TGTGCCTGGACAGAATACTCTGGGGCCAACGTCCTGACTTTC
D: .
size: .
J: TRBJ2-6
V: TRBV30

CDR3: CASRPQGPSPLHF
DNA: TGTGCCAGCAGGCCACAGGGGCCCTCACCCCTCCACTTT
D: TRBD1
size: .
J: TRBJ1-6
V: TRBV27

CDR3: CASTGLAGSSYEQYF
DNA: TGTGCCAGCACCGGACTAGCGGGTAGCTCCTACGAGCAGTACTTC
D: TRBD2
size: .
J: TRBJ2-7
V: TRBV2

CDR3: CAISVKQSHTGYTF
DNA: TGTGCCATCAGTGTAAAGCAGTCTCATACTGGCTACACCTTC
D: .
size: .
J: TRBJ1-2
V: TRBV10-3

CDR3: CASRVDRVVTEAFF
DNA: TGTGCCAGCAGGGTGGACAGGGTGGTCACTGAAGCTTTCTTT
D: TRBD1
size: .
J: TRBJ1-1
V: TRBV27

CDR3: CSARAEGETQYF
DNA: TGCAGTGCTAGAGCAGAGGGAGAGACCCAGTACTTC
D: .
size: many
J: TRBJ2-5
V: TRBV20-1

CDR3: CASRRSWGTEAFF
DNA: TGCGCCAGCAGGCGAAGCTGGGGAACTGAAGCTTTCTTT
D: .
size: many
J: TRBJ1-1
V: TRBV5-1

CDR3: CASSPYGGIPGYTF
DNA: TGTGCCAGCAGTCCATATGGGGGCATCCCTGGCTACACCTTC
D: .
size: few
J: TRBJ1-2
V: TRBV27

CDR3: CASSLGPMRAKNIQYF
DNA: TGCGCCAGCAGCTTGGGGCCCATGCGGGCCAAAAACATTCAGTACTTC
D: .
size: .
J: TRBJ2-4
V: TRBV5-1

CDR3: CASTRLAGGNEQFF
DNA: TGTGCCAGCACCCGACTAGCGGGAGGCAATGAGCAGTTCTTC
D: TRBD2
size: many
J: TRBJ2-1
V: TRBV6-1

CDR3: CARSFPGTSGSFNEQFF
DNA: TGTGCCAGAAGCTTCCCCGGGACTAGCGGGAGTTTCAATGAGCAGTTCTTC
D: TRBD2
size: .
J: TRBJ2-1
V: TRBV5-3

CDR3: CASSTSGGQSNQPQHF
DNA: TGTGCCAGCTCCACCAGCGGGGGGCAGAGCAATCAGCCCCAGCATTTT
D: .
size: .
J: TRBJ1-5
V: TRBV18

CDR3: CASSEMETHRRDEQYF
DNA: TGCGCCAGCAGTGAAATGGAAACCCATAGGCGCGACGAGCAGTACTTC
D: .
size: many
J: TRBJ2-7
V: TRBV10-1

CDR3: CASSLAGSSSYNEQFF
DNA: TGTGCCAGCAGCTTGGCCGGCAGTAGCTCCTACAATGAGCAGTTCTTC
D: .
size: .
J: TRBJ2-1
V: TRBV5-5

CDR3: CASSPTGFLVTQYF
DNA: TGCGCCAGCAGCCCGACAGGGTTCCTGGTCACGCAGTATTTT
D: TRBD1
size: many
J: TRBJ2-3
V: TRBV5-1

CDR3: CATHRQARGTGELFF
DNA: TGTGCCACTCACAGACAGGCCCGGGGCACCGGGGAGCTGTTTTTT
D: .
size: .
J: TRBJ2-2
V: TRBV28

CDR3: CASSLLDRVADTQYF
DNA: TGTGCCAGCAGCTTATTGGACAGGGTGGCAGATACGCAGTATTTT
D: TRBD1
size: .
J: TRBJ2-3
V: TRBV7-9

CDR3: CASSDTRGHPFRQYF
DNA: TGTGCCAGCAGTGATACCCGGGGACATCCCTTCCGACAGTACTTC
D: .
size: .
J: TRBJ2-5
V: TRBV7-6